Detailed here is one T cell receptor (beta chain). Its antigen is unidentified. Only in-frame clones appear in the TCRdb table, and some are missing; sequencing was by immunoSEQ multiplex PCR. This sample carries 110,000 to 150,000 clones, 92% of them seen once, and the ten largest clones take under 2%. With 3 bases clipped from V and 3 bases from J, the junction kept 7 bases outside the gene matches. Germline V gene sequence: CDR1 SGHVS, CDR2 FNYEAQ. This CDR3 spans 16 amino acids. This entry belongs to a study of T cell responses to AZD1222 COVID-19 vaccine. Points from the study as a whole: Vaccine-related CD4 TCRs covered spike, predominating at 160-218 and 743-854.

Sample: peripheral blood, taken on day 0 of AZD1222 vaccination. The source is an adult in good health. The gene calls are TRBV7-6 and TRBJ2-2; TRBD1 matches 7 bases. Here the CDR3 reads CASSFGQAADTGELFF. The CDR3 nucleotides are TGTGCCAGCAGCTTTGGACAGGCCGCAGACACCGGGGAGCTGTTTTTT.